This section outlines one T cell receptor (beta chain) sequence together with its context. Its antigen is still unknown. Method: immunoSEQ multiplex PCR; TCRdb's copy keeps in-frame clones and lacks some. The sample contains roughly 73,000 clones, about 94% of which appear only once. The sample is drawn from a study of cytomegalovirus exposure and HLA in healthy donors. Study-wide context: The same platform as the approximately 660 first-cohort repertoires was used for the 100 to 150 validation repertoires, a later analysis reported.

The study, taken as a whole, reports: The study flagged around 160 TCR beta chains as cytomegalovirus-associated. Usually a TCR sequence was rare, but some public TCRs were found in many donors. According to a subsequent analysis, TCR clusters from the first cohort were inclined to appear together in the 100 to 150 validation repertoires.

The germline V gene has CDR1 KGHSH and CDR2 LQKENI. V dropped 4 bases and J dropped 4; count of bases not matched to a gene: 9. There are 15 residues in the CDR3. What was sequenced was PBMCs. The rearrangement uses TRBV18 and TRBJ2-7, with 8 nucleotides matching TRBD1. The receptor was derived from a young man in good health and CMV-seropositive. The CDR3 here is CASSLSPGQEYEQYF. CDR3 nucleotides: TGTGCCAGCTCACTATCACCGGGACAGGAGTACGAGCAGTACTTC.